This T cell receptor (beta chain) comes out of a study of T cells after yellow fever vaccination. About the study: The SMART-Seq v4 Ultra Low Input method served to prepare the low-cell-number fractions.

From the 5' RACE reads, TCRdb called clonotypes with MiXCR, one entry per CDR3 protein. This table holds 180,000 or so distinct CDR3 sequences, approximately 11% found once. Germline CDR1 and CDR2: MNHEY and SVGEGT. The length of the CDR3 is 15 residues. The V and J ends lost 4 bases and 0 bases respectively, with 12 bases between them. Whole-study findings and limits: Peak timing came faster in the weaker secondary response, day 5 versus 15.

About this clonotype: The target antigen is unknown.

The chain carries TRBV6-2 or TRBV6-3 and TRBJ1-1, with D tentatively TRBD1 (5 bases). Sequenced material: CD8+ T cells sorted from PBMCs, taken 15 days after the yellow fever booster vaccination. This sequence was found in a man between 18 and 35 years old who received the YFV17D yellow fever vaccine. The CDR3 nucleotides are TGTGCCAGCAGTTCCAACAGGTTATTGAACACTGAAGCTTTCTTT. Protein: CASSSNRLLNTEAFF.